The 30 T cell receptor beta chains below all came from one sample that was sequenced in a study of T-cell memory formation after mild COVID-19. TCRdb re-derived calls from the 5' RACE reads in MiXCR, one entry per CDR3 protein. Among about 400,000 distinct CDR3 sequences listed, approximately 16% were seen once. Sequenced sample: PBMCs or a T cell subset sorted from them (not recorded which). The receptors originated from a man between 18 and 29 years old who had mild COVID-19 (a few samples of this study predate the infection). Cell type and time point are not known.

The chain's CDR3 is CASNSGLLQETQYF. The CDR3 nucleotides are TGCGCCAGCAACTCTGGACTGCTCCAAGAGACCCAGTACTTC. V and J are TRBV5-1 and TRBJ2-5; tentative D call: TRBD2 (5 bases). Germline values: CDR1 SGHRS, CDR2 YFSETQ. CDR3 length: 14 residues. Deletions cut 6 bases from V and 1 base from J, with 13 bases between. Supplemented by reference TRBV5-1 and TRBJ2-5, the full variable domain reads KAGVTQTPRYLIKTRGQQVTLSCSPISGHRSVSWYQQTPGQGLQFLFEYFSETQRNKGNFPGRFSGRQFSNSRSEMNVSTLELGDSALYLCASNSGLLQETQYFGPGTRLLVL.

The V gene is TRBV9, the J gene TRBJ2-3; D might be TRBD2 (6 bases). V was trimmed by 5 bases and J by 6 bases, leaving 10 bases between them. CDR1 and CDR2 (germline): SGDLS, YYNGEE. This CDR3 region has 12 residues. CDR3: CASRSSGDTQYF. The CDR3 DNA is TGTGCCAGCAGATCAAGCGGGGATACGCAGTATTTT.

The chain links TRBV10-3 to TRBJ2-4, with TRBD1 identical over 8 bases. Germline values: CDR1 ENHRY, CDR2 SYGVKD. The CDR3 covers 12 residues. The V segment lost 11 bases and the J segment 7 bases; nucleotides outside the gene matches: 7. The CDR3 DNA is TGTGCCTCCAGAGGGACAGGCAACATTCAGTACTTC. It yields the protein CASRGTGNIQYF.

Many counts were recorded for this clonotype. This chain connects TRBV5-1 to TRBJ1-4, with TRBD1 identical over 7 bases. V lost 5 bases to trimming and J lost 4 bases; unmatched junction nucleotides: 8. Per the germline V gene, CDR1 is SGHRS and CDR2 is YFSETQ. This CDR3 has 15 amino acids. The CDR3 DNA reads TGCGCCAGCAGACGTGGACAGGCTAATAATGAAAAACTGTTTTTT. As protein: CASRRGQANNEKLFF.

This clonotype was recorded a few times. Here the CDR3 reads CASSSSDRLATGYTF. The CDR3 DNA reads TGTGCCAGTAGTTCTTCCGACAGGCTGGCTACTGGCTACACCTTC. J is TRBJ1-2 and V is TRBV19, with D possibly TRBD1 on 6 matching bases. This CDR3 is built from 15 residues. The germline V gene has CDR1 LNHDA and CDR2 SQIVND (reference sequence). Trimming shortened V by 5 bases and J by 7 bases, and 20 bases separated the two germline ends.

This clonotype was seen a handful of times. The chain recombines TRBV7-2 with TRBJ2-1; 9 bases line up with TRBD1. Germline CDR1 reads SGHTA; CDR2 reads FQGNSA. The CDR3 contains 17 residues. J lost 1 base, V lost 1 base, and 5 bases had no gene match. CDR3 sequence: CASSLVGGQGSYNEQFF. As DNA, the CDR3 is TGTGCCAGCAGCTTAGTAGGGGGACAGGGTTCCTACAATGAGCAGTTCTTC.

This clonotype has only a few counts. The V call is TRBV5-1, the J call TRBJ2-1; D is uncertain. CDR1 is SGHRS, CDR2 YFSETQ, per germline. This CDR3 contains 12 residues. Trimming left V 4 bases short and J 9 bases short, with 11 bases between. The CDR3: CASSVSWGEQFF. CDR3 DNA sequence: TGCGCCAGCAGCGTATCCTGGGGTGAGCAGTTCTTC.

This clonotype has only a few counts. DNA for the CDR3: TGTGCCAGCATCCGGGACAGGGTTGATGGCTACACCTTC. Translating it yields CASIRDRVDGYTF. This chain connects TRBV6-1 to TRBJ1-2; 9 positions agree with TRBD1. Germline lookup yields CDR1 MNHNS and CDR2 SASEGT. The V segment lost 7 bases and the J segment 6 bases; nucleotides outside the gene matches: 6. This CDR3 spans 13 amino acids.

The V call is TRBV18, the J call TRBJ1-3; 7 bases map to TRBD1. This CDR3 contains 15 residues. The V and J ends lost 3 bases and 4 bases, in that order; junction bases with no gene match: 6. Germline values: CDR1 KGHSH, CDR2 LQKENI. In nucleotides, the CDR3 is TGTGCCAGCTCACCTGGGACAGTGAGGGGAAACACCATATATTTT. Encoded protein: CASSPGTVRGNTIYF.

This clonotype has a count of ten or more. J is TRBJ1-2 and V is TRBV6-6; D call uncertain. The CDR3 length is 12 residues. V was pared by 5 bases and J by 5 bases, with 9 bases between. The germline CDR1 and CDR2 sequences are MNHNY and SVGAGI (reference sequence). DNA of the CDR3: TGTGCCAGCAGTGACGATACGTATGGCTACACCTTC. Its protein product is CASSDDTYGYTF.

V and J are TRBV6-6 and TRBJ2-3; D might be TRBD2 (6 bases). The germline CDR1 and CDR2 sequences are MNHNY and SVGAGI (reference sequence). This CDR3 spans 16 amino acids. V was cut by 0 bases and J by 4 bases, with 14 bases left in between. Written as DNA, the CDR3 is TGTGCCAGCAGTTACTCGGGGTTAGGGAGGCCAGATACGCAGTATTTT. Translated, it gives CASSYSGLGRPDTQYF.

This clonotype has only a few counts. The V gene is TRBV24-1, the J gene TRBJ2-1; TRBD2 aligns across 8 bases. Germline V gives CDR1 KGHDR, CDR2 SFDVKD. After removal of 4 bases from V and 0 bases from J, the junction contained 4 bases not matched to a gene. The CDR3 runs 16 residues. This CDR3 reads CATSENGGASYNEQFF. CDR3 in DNA: TGTGCCACCAGTGAAAACGGGGGGGCCTCCTACAATGAGCAGTTCTTC.

The chain recombines TRBV6-2 or TRBV6-3 with TRBJ2-7, with 7 bases matching TRBD2. The ends lost 6 bases at V and 2 bases at J; junction bases unmatched: 7. Germline V CDR1 and CDR2: MNHEY, SVGEGT. The CDR3 is 14 amino acids. CDR3 residues: CASRQRGEPYEQYF. CDR3 bases: TGTGCCAGCAGACAGCGGGGCGAACCCTACGAGCAGTACTTC.

The table lists this clonotype with a few counts. The chain is built from TRBV7-9 and TRBJ2-5, with a tentative D call TRBD2 (6 bases). The V gene's germline CDR1 is SEHNR and CDR2 FQNEAQ (reference sequence). This CDR3 has 16 residues. V was shortened by 6 bases and J by 5 bases, with 22 bases between the two germline ends. Written as DNA, the CDR3 is TGTGCCAGCAGTCTTATGGGCCAGGTGGAGGGGGAGACCCAGTACTTC. Translation: CASSLMGQVEGETQYF.

The chain employs TRBV7-2 and TRBJ2-3; 8 bases line up with TRBD2. CDR3 length equals 11 residues. The germline V gene encodes CDR1 SGHTA and CDR2 FQGNSA. V lost 6 bases to trimming and J lost 14 bases; unmatched junction nucleotides: 7. The CDR3 reads CASSRGTRAYF. CDR3 DNA: TGTGCCAGCAGTCGAGGGACTAGAGCGTATTTT.

This clonotype was counted only a few times. V and J are TRBV6-1 and TRBJ2-1; 11 nucleotides agree with TRBD1. CDR1 is MNHNS, CDR2 SASEGT, per germline. J was trimmed by 5 bases and V by 4 bases; bases with no gene match: 10. The CDR3 loop spans 17 amino acids. In DNA, the CDR3 is TGTGCCAGCAGTGCAGGACCCGGGACAGGGGGTCACAATGAGCAGTTCTTC. It encodes CASSAGPGTGGHNEQFF.

V usage is TRBV5-4 and J usage is TRBJ1-4; 9 nucleotides line up with TRBD1. V was clipped by 2 bases and J by 7 bases; unmatched bases: 3. Germline V gene lookup returns CDR1 SGHNT and CDR2 YYREEE (reference sequence). The CDR3 is 14 residues long. The CDR3 reads CASSFGTGPEKLFF. The CDR3 DNA reads as TGTGCCAGCAGCTTTGGGACAGGGCCTGAAAAACTGTTTTTT. Full variable domain (remainder filled in from reference TRBV5-4 and TRBJ1-4): ETGVTQSPTHLIKTRGQQVTLRCSSQSGHNTVSWYQQALGQGPQFIFQYYREEENGRGNFPPRFSGLQFPNYSSELNVNALELDDSALYLCASSFGTGPEKLFFGSGTQLSVL.

The V and J genes are TRBV27 and TRBJ2-3; the D gene could be TRBD1 or TRBD2 (5 bases each). The germline gives CDR1 MNHEY, CDR2 SMNVEV (reference sequence). The V end was cut by 3 bases, the J end by 5 bases, with 18 bases between. This CDR3 comprises 16 residues. The DNA for the CDR3 is TGTGCCAGCAGTTTGGGACCGGGGAGAAGTAGAGATACGCAGTATTTT. This sequence encodes CASSLGPGRSRDTQYF.

This clonotype appeared a few times. The chain links TRBV12-3 or TRBV12-4 to TRBJ2-2; D assignment may be TRBD1 or TRBD2 (5 bases each). V was pared by 5 bases and J by 4 bases, with 11 bases between. CDR3 length: 14 amino acids. Here the CDR3 reads CASSGSGGTGELFF. DNA for the CDR3: TGTGCCAGCAGTGGAAGTGGGGGCACCGGGGAGCTGTTTTTT.

V and J are TRBV5-4 and TRBJ1-1; the match to TRBD1 covers 9 bases. Germline trimming cut 4 bases from V and 2 bases from J; bases unmatched to any gene: 6. The CDR3 runs to 15 residues. Germline CDR1 SGHNT, CDR2 YYREEE (reference sequence). DNA for the CDR3: TGTGCCAGCAGCGAGGGGACAGGGAGAAACACTGAAGCTTTCTTT. It yields the protein CASSEGTGRNTEAFF.

There are many counts of this clonotype. The chain combines TRBV19 with TRBJ1-6; D gene uncertain. The V gene lost 10 bases and the J gene lost 10 bases, with 20 bases spanning the gap. Germline V lookup: CDR1 LNHDA, CDR2 SQIVND (reference sequence). The CDR3 is made up of 14 amino acids. CDR3 DNA: TGTGCCACTCGCCTCCTTGGCATGGGGTCACCCCTCCACTTT. Protein product: CATRLLGMGSPLHF.

V is TRBV7-9 and J is TRBJ2-3; D is uncertain. This CDR3 comprises 14 residues. Per germline, CDR1 SEHNR and CDR2 FQNEAQ (reference sequence). V lost 0 bases to trimming and J lost 1 base, with 5 bases between them. This CDR3 reads CASSLAIGTDTQYF. Here the CDR3 DNA reads TGTGCCAGCAGCTTAGCGATTGGCACAGATACGCAGTATTTT.

This clonotype was found a few times. The chain links TRBV4-1 to TRBJ1-1; D call uncertain. Germline CDR1 MGHRA, CDR2 YSYEKL. The V and J ends lost 1 base and 11 bases respectively, with 8 bases between them. CDR3 size: 11 residues. The CDR3 sequence: CASSQGGWAFF. The CDR3 nucleotides are TGCGCCAGCAGCCAAGGGGGTTGGGCTTTCTTT.

CDR3 in DNA: TGTGCCATCAGGCCGGGGGGCCACGAGACCCAGTACTTC. Translation gives CAIRPGGHETQYF. The V gene is TRBV10-3, the J gene TRBJ2-5; weak D call: TRBD2 (7 bases). Trimming took off 6 bases at V and 5 bases at J, with 13 bases between the two ends. The CDR3 is 13 residues long. The germline gives CDR1 ENHRY, CDR2 SYGVKD.

V and J are TRBV2 and TRBJ2-7; D uncertain. Germline V CDR1 and CDR2: SNHLY, FYNNEI. Trimming pared 0 bases from V and 0 bases from J, leaving 6 bases between. This CDR3 region has 14 residues. The CDR3 DNA sequence: TGTGCCAGCAGTGAAGCAGACGGCTCCTACGAGCAGTACGTC. It yields the protein CASSEADGSYEQYV.

This sequence joins TRBV11-2 and TRBJ1-6, with D uncertain. The CDR3 has 16 residues. V was shortened by 11 bases and J by 0 bases, with 17 bases between the two germline ends. CDR1 and CDR2 (germline): SGHAT, FQNNGV. CDR3 protein: CALPVSTLSYNSPLHF. In nucleotides, the CDR3 is TGTGCCCTCCCCGTCAGCACCCTCTCCTATAATTCACCCCTCCACTTT.

In its sample, this clonotype was seen many times. The chain combines TRBV20-1 with TRBJ1-1; D is possibly TRBD1 (6 bases). V was trimmed by 5 bases and J by 3 bases, leaving 16 bases between them. Germline V gene sequence: CDR1 DFQATT, CDR2 SNEGSKA (reference sequence). This CDR3 contains 14 residues. The CDR3 loop reads CSAGGGSSDTEAFF. The CDR3 region has the DNA TGCAGTGCTGGGGGCGGGTCCTCCGACACTGAAGCTTTCTTT.

The J gene is TRBJ2-7, the V gene TRBV11-2, with D possibly being TRBD1 (5 bases). CDR1 and CDR2 from the germline V gene are SGHAT and FQNNGV. V was shortened by 3 bases and J by 1 base, with 10 bases between the two germline ends. This CDR3 comprises 14 residues. The CDR3 is CASSFADRSYEQYV. The CDR3 nucleotides read TGTGCCAGCAGCTTCGCCGACAGATCCTACGAGCAGTACGTC.

The chain combines TRBV18 with TRBJ2-5, with no clear D. Germline values: CDR1 KGHSH, CDR2 LQKENI. Trimming cost V 0 bases and J 5 bases, with 16 bases left between them. The CDR3 extends over 16 amino acids. The DNA for the CDR3 is TGTGCCAGCTCACCACCTTCAGGCGGTGGGATCGAGACCCAGTACTTC. This translates into CASSPPSGGGIETQYF.

The genes are TRBV4-3 and TRBJ1-5, with a tentative D call TRBD1 (6 bases). The CDR3 contains 15 residues. Germline CDR1 is LGHNA and CDR2 is YSLEER. V lost 0 bases, J lost 7 bases, and 13 bases lay in between. The CDR3 loop reads CASSQEWGHQQPQHF. Here the CDR3 DNA reads TGCGCCAGCAGCCAAGAGTGGGGACATCAACAGCCCCAGCATTTT.